This T cell receptor (beta chain) emerged from a study of human T cells and chemical hapten exposure. Time point given: patch test 1, 2 weeks after DPC sensitization. Noted treatment: therapeutic diphenylcyclopropenone sensitization with weekly scalp DPC. In this sample, this clonotype turned up many times. TCRdb re-analysed the RACE reads in MiXCR, keeping a single row per CDR3 protein. The profile shows about 340,000 distinct CDR3 sequences, around 7% of them singletons. The sequence derives from a woman younger than 35 with alopecia areata. Some clones in this sample may be carry-over from other donors' samples. The sample consisted of whole blood, taken in connection with sensitization to the hapten diphenylcyclopropenone (DPC).

CDR3 nucleotide sequence: TGTGCTAGTGGCCTTGGTACAGTCTATGGCTACACCTTC. Translating gives CASGLGTVYGYTF. The chain has TRBV12-5 and TRBJ1-2; D is ambiguous. The V end was cut by 6 bases, the J end by 4 bases, with 12 bases between. Germline V gene sequence: CDR1 LGHNT, CDR2 FRNRAP. This CDR3 is built from 13 residues.